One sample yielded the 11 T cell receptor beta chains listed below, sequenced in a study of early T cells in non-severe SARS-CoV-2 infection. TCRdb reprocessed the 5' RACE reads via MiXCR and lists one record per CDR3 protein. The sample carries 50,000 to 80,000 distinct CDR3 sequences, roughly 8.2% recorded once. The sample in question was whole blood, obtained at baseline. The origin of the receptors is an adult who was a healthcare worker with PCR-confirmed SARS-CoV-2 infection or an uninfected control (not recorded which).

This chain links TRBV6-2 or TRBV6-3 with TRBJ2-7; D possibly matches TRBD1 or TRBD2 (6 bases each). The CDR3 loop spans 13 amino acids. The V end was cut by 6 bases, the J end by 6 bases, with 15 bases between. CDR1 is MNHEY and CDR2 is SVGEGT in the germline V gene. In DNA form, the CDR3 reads TGTGCCAGCAGCCCTCTGGGGGGCGTCGAGCAGTACTTC. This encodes CASSPLGGVEQYF.

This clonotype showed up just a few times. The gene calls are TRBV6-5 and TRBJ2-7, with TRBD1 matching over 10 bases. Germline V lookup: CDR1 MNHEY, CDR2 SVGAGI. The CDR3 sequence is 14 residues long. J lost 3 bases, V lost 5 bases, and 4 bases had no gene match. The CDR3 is CASSARDRGYEQYF. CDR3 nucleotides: TGTGCCAGCAGTGCCCGGGACAGGGGCTACGAGCAGTACTTC.

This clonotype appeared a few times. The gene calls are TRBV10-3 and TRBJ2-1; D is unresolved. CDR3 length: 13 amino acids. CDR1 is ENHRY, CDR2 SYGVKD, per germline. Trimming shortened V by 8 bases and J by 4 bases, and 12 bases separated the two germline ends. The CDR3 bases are TGTGCCATCGGGCTAGATGGTTACAATGAGCAGTTCTTC. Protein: CAIGLDGYNEQFF.

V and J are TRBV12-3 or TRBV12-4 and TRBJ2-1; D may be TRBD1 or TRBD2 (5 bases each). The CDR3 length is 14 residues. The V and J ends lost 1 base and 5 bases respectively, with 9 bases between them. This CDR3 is CASSLGDGDNEQFF. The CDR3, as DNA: TGTGCCAGCAGTTTAGGGGACGGGGACAATGAGCAGTTCTTC.

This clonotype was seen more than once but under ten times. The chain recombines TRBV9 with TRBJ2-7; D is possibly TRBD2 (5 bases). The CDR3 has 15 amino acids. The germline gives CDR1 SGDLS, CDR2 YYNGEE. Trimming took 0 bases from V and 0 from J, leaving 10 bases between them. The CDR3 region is CASSVGFEGSYEQYF. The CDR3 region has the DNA TGTGCCAGCAGCGTAGGGTTTGAGGGCTCCTACGAGCAGTACTTC.

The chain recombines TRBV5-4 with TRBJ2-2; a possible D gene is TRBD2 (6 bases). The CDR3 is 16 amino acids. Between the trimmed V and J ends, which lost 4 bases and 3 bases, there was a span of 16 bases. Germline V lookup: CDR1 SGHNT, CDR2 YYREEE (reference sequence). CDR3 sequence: CASSPGTSRYTGELFF. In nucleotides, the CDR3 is TGTGCCAGCAGCCCTGGCACTAGCAGATACACCGGGGAGCTGTTTTTT.

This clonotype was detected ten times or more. CDR3 residues: CASSFSGANNEQFF. The CDR3 DNA reads as TGTGCCAGCAGTTTTAGCGGAGCAAACAATGAGCAGTTCTTC. The chain carries TRBV12-3 or TRBV12-4 and TRBJ2-1; D might be TRBD2 (6 bases). The CDR3 runs to 14 residues. V was trimmed by 3 bases and J by 5 bases, leaving 11 bases between them.

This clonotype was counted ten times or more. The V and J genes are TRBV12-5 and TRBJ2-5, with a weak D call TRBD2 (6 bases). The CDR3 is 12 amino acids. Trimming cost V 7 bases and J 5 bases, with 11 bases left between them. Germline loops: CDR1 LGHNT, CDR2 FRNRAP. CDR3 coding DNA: TGTGCTAGTGCCCCCCGGGGGGAGACCCAGTACTTC. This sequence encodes CASAPRGETQYF.

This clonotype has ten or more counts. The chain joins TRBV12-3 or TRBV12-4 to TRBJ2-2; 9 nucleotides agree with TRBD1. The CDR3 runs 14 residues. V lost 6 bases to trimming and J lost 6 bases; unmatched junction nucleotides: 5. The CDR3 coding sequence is TGTGCCAGCAGGGGACAGGGAGTTGCCGGGGAGCTGTTTTTT. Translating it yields CASRGQGVAGELFF.

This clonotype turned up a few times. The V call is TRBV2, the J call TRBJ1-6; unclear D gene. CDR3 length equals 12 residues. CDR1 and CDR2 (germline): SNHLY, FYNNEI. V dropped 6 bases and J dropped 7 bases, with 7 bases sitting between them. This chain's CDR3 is CASRQSNSPLHF. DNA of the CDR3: TGTGCCAGCAGGCAGTCGAATTCACCCCTCCACTTT.

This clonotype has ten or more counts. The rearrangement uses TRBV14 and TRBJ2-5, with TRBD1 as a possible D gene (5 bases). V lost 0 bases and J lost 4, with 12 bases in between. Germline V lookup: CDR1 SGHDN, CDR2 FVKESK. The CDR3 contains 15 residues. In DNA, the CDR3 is TGTGCCAGCAGCCAAGATGCAGGGATGAGAGAGACCCAGTACTTC. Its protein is CASSQDAGMRETQYF.